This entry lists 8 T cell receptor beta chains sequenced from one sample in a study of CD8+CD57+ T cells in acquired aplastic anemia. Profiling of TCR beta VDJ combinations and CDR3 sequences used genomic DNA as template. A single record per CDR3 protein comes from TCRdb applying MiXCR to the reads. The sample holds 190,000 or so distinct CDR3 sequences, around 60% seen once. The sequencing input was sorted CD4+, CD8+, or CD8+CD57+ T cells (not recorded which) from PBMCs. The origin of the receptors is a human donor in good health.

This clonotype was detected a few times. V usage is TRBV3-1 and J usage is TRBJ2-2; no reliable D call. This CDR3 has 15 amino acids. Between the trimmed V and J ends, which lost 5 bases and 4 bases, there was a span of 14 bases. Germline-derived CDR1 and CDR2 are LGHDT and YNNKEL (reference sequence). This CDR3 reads CASSSPDLITGELFF. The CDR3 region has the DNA TGTGCCAGCAGCTCACCCGACTTGATCACCGGGGAGCTGTTTTTT. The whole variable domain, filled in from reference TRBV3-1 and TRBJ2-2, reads DTAVSQTPKYLVTQMGNDKSIKCEQNLGHDTMYWYKQDSKKFLKIMFSYNNKELIINETVPNRFSPKSPDKAHLNLHINSLELGDSAVYFCASSSPDLITGELFFGEGSRLTVL.

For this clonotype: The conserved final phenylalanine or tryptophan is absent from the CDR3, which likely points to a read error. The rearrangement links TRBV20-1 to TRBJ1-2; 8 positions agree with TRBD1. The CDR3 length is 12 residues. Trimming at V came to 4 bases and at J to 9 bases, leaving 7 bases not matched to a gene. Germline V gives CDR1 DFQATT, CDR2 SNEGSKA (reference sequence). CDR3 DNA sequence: TGCAGTGCTATACCCGGACAGGGAAGCTACACCGTC. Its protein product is CSAIPGQGSYTV.

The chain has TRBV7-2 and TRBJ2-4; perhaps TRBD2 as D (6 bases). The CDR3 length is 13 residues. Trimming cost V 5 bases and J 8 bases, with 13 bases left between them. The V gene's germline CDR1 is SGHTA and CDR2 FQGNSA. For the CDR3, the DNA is TGTGCCAGCAGCGCCGTGGGGGGTGACATTCAGTACTTC. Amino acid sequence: CASSAVGGDIQYF. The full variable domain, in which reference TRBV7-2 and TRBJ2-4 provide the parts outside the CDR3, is GAGVSQSPSNKVTEKGKDVELRCDPISGHTALYWYRQSLGQGLEFLIYFQGNSAPDKSGLPSDRFSAERTGGSVSTLTIQRTQQEDSAVYLCASSAVGGDIQYFGAGTRLSVL.

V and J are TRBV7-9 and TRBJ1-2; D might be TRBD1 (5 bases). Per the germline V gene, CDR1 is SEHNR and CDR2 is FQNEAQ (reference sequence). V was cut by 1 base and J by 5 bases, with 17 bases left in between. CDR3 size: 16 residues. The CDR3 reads CASSLGGTGYGYGYTF. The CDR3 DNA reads TGTGCCAGCAGCTTAGGTGGGACGGGGTACGGGTATGGCTACACCTTC. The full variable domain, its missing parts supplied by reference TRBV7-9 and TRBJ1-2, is DTGVSQNPRHKITKRGQNVTFRCDPISEHNRLYWYRQTLGQGPEFLTYFQNEAQLEKSRLLSDRFSAERPKGSFSTLEIQRTEQGDSAMYLCASSLGGTGYGYGYTFGSGTRLTVV.

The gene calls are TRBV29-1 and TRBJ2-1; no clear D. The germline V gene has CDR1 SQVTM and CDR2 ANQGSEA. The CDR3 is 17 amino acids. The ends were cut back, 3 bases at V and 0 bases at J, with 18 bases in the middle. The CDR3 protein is CSVDPLGYFSSYNEQFF. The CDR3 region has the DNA TGCAGCGTTGATCCCCTTGGGTACTTTAGCTCCTACAATGAGCAGTTCTTC.

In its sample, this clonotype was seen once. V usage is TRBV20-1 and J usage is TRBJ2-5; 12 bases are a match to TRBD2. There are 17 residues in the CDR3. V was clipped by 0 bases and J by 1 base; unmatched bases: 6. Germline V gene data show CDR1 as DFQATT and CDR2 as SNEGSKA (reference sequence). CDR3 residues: CSARDLAGGIAQETQYF. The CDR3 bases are TGCAGTGCTAGAGATCTAGCGGGGGGGATTGCCCAAGAGACCCAGTACTTC.

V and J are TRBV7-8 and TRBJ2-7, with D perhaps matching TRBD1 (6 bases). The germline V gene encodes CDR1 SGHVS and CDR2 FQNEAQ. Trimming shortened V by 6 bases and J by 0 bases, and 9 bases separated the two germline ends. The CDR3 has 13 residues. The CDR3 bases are TGTGCCAGCAGTCGGGACACCTCCTACGAGCAGTACTTC. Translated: CASSRDTSYEQYF.

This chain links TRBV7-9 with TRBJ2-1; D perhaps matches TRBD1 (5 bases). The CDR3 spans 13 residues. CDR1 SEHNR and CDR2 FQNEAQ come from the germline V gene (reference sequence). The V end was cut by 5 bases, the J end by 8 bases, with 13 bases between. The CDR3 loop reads CASSPTTDYEQFF. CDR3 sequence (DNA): TGTGCCAGCAGCCCTACGACAGATTATGAGCAGTTCTTC.